This is a list of T cell receptor beta chains from one sample in a study of blood T cell repertoires in COVID-19. Only in-frame clones appear in the TCRdb table, and some are missing; sequencing was by immunoSEQ multiplex PCR. This sample has 150,000 or so clones, with 84% found just once. The sequenced sample consisted of peripheral blood. Receptor source: a human donor in a cohort sampled during active COVID-19. Each CDR3 is given with its conserved first and last residue. The D gene is left open where the match is weak. The size entry is marked missing in some rows and otherwise reads once, few, many or a size class.

abundance: .; d_gene: .; v_gene: TRBV24-1; j_gene: TRBJ2-1; CDR3aa: CATSDWNRTNHDRQFF; CDR3nt: TGTGCCACCAGTGATTGGAACAGAACGAATCACGACCGGCAGTTCTTC
abundance: .; d_gene: .; v_gene: TRBV12-3/TRBV12-4; j_gene: TRBJ1-2; CDR3aa: CASSGFSYGYTF; CDR3nt: TGTGCCAGCAGCGGTTTTAGCTATGGCTACACCTTC
abundance: .; d_gene: .; v_gene: TRBV2; j_gene: TRBJ2-1; CDR3aa: CASRGRYEQFF; CDR3nt: TGTGCCAGCAGGGGGAGGTATGAGCAGTTCTTC
abundance: few; d_gene: .; v_gene: TRBV27; j_gene: TRBJ2-3; CDR3aa: CASRPLRLSTDTQYF; CDR3nt: TGTGCCAGCCGCCCCCTACGTCTCTCCACAGATACGCAGTATTTT
abundance: .; d_gene: TRBD1; v_gene: TRBV4-1; j_gene: TRBJ1-5; CDR3aa: CASSKDRGLQPQHF; CDR3nt: TGCGCCAGCAGCAAAGACAGGGGGCTTCAGCCCCAGCATTTT
abundance: .; d_gene: .; v_gene: TRBV5-1; j_gene: TRBJ1-1; CDR3aa: CASSAGTNTEAFF; CDR3nt: TGCGCCAGCAGCGCGGGAACCAACACTGAAGCTTTCTTT
abundance: .; d_gene: .; v_gene: TRBV6-6; j_gene: TRBJ1-4; CDR3aa: CASNLGRTNEKLFF; CDR3nt: TGTGCCAGCAACCTAGGGAGGACTAATGAAAAACTGTTTTTT
abundance: .; d_gene: TRBD1; v_gene: TRBV4-1; j_gene: TRBJ1-4; CDR3aa: CASSQGDRGQSEKLFF; CDR3nt: TGCGCCAGCAGCCAGGGGGACAGGGGGCAATCTGAAAAACTGTTTTTT
abundance: .; d_gene: TRBD1; v_gene: TRBV6-5; j_gene: TRBJ2-1; CDR3aa: CASSYIRGQGIREQFF; CDR3nt: TGTGCCAGCAGTTACATAAGGGGACAGGGAATTAGGGAGCAGTTCTTC
abundance: .; d_gene: TRBD1; v_gene: TRBV27; j_gene: TRBJ1-2; CDR3aa: CASSFRDRGGYTF; CDR3nt: TGTGCCAGCAGTTTTCGGGACAGGGGTGGCTACACCTTC
abundance: .; d_gene: .; v_gene: TRBV6-6; j_gene: TRBJ1-1; CDR3aa: CASSYDKYTEAFF; CDR3nt: TGTGCCAGCAGTTACGACAAATACACTGAAGCTTTCTTT
abundance: .; d_gene: TRBD2; v_gene: TRBV7-2; j_gene: TRBJ2-3; CDR3aa: CAGRGSGGTDTQYF; CDR3nt: TGTGCCGGCCGGGGGAGCGGGGGCACAGATACGCAGTATTTT
abundance: .; d_gene: TRBD2; v_gene: TRBV7-2; j_gene: TRBJ2-1; CDR3aa: CASSPQGSGGSREQFF; CDR3nt: TGTGCCAGCAGCCCTCAGGGGAGCGGGGGTTCGAGGGAGCAGTTCTTC
abundance: .; d_gene: TRBD2; v_gene: TRBV5-4; j_gene: TRBJ2-2; CDR3aa: CASSLVAGDTNTGELFF; CDR3nt: TGTGCCAGCAGCTTGGTAGCGGGAGACACGAACACCGGGGAGCTGTTTTTT
abundance: .; d_gene: .; v_gene: TRBV11-3; j_gene: TRBJ1-3; CDR3aa: CASSSFLSDTNSGNTIYF; CDR3nt: TGTGCCAGCAGCTCGTTTCTCTCTGACACCAACTCTGGAAACACCATATATTTT
abundance: .; d_gene: .; v_gene: TRBV5-5; j_gene: TRBJ2-5; CDR3aa: CASIPVVSQETQYF; CDR3nt: TGTGCCAGCATCCCGGTAGTCTCGCAAGAGACCCAGTACTTC
abundance: .; d_gene: TRBD2; v_gene: TRBV24-1; j_gene: TRBJ2-1; CDR3aa: CATSDFSGDHNEQFF; CDR3nt: TGTGCCACCAGTGATTTTAGCGGGGACCACAATGAGCAGTTCTTC
abundance: few; d_gene: TRBD1; v_gene: TRBV5-1; j_gene: TRBJ1-2; CDR3aa: CASSLPGGEGGYTF; CDR3nt: TGCGCCAGCAGCTTGCCAGGGGGCGAAGGTGGCTACACCTTC
abundance: .; d_gene: .; v_gene: TRBV14; j_gene: TRBJ2-5; CDR3aa: CASSQVESQETQYF; CDR3nt: TGTGCCAGCAGCCAAGTGGAGTCCCAAGAGACCCAGTACTTC
abundance: .; d_gene: .; v_gene: TRBV6-2/TRBV6-3; j_gene: TRBJ2-3; CDR3aa: CASSWELVSTDTQYF; CDR3nt: TGTGCCAGCAGTTGGGAGCTAGTTAGCACAGATACGCAGTATTTT
abundance: .; d_gene: TRBD1; v_gene: TRBV19; j_gene: TRBJ1-1; CDR3aa: CASRTGGGTEAFF; CDR3nt: TGTGCCAGTAGGACAGGGGGGGGCACTGAAGCTTTCTTT
abundance: .; d_gene: .; v_gene: TRBV7-8; j_gene: TRBJ1-1; CDR3aa: CASSLDGGPFTEAFF; CDR3nt: TGTGCCAGCAGCTTAGACGGGGGGCCCTTCACTGAAGCTTTCTTT
abundance: .; d_gene: .; v_gene: TRBV7-6; j_gene: TRBJ2-5; CDR3aa: CASSLDRAGTQYF; CDR3nt: TGTGCCAGCAGCTTAGACAGGGCCGGGACCCAGTACTTC